The following is a T cell receptor (beta chain) sequence with its context. Its antigen is unidentified. These data belong to a study of T cell repertoires and Cas9 in healthy adults. The overall study: CD4 and CD8 compartments: SpCas9-reactive T cells profiled for potency, cytotoxicity, lineage. General observations from the study: SpCas9-reactive effector T cells were reportedly restrained in vitro by SpCas9-reactive regulatory T cells.

Some clones are missing from TCRdb's copy, which holds only in-frame ones; the method was immunoSEQ multiplex PCR. This sample has tens of thousands of clones; about nine tenths occur once, and the top ten carry about 0.78%. Germline V lookup: CDR1 PRHDT, CDR2 FYEKMQ (reference sequence). Germline trimming cut 5 bases from V and 5 bases from J; bases unmatched to any gene: 5. The CDR3 has 14 amino acids. Sequences were obtained from CD4+ effector T cells (CD127+, CD25-, CD137-, CD154-) from PBMCs; culture status not recorded. The TCR was taken from a human donor in good health. The J gene is TRBJ1-4, the V gene TRBV13; 7 bases match TRBD1. CDR3 nucleotides: TGTGCCAGCAGCCGAGGGGGCGCGAATGAAAAACTGTTTTTT. This encodes CASSRGGANEKLFF.